Listed below are T cell receptor beta chains from one sample, sequenced in a study of blood T cell repertoires in COVID-19. Assay: immunoSEQ multiplex PCR; the TCRdb copy retains only in-frame clones and omits some. The top ten hold 10% to 15% of the sample, which has 72,000 or so clones, about 89% seen once. Sequenced material: peripheral blood. The receptors shown here come from a woman in her fifties or sixties with acute or convalescent COVID-19. Both conserved end residues are part of each CDR3. The D gene is left open where the match is weak. Size is stated for part of the rows, as once, few or many counts, or as a class when the clone is expanded.

>-|-|TRBV5-1|TRBJ2-3
TGCGCCAGCAGCCCCACGGGAATGGGCACAGATACGCAGTATTTT
CASSPTGMGTDTQYF
>once|TRBD2|TRBV20-1|TRBJ2-4
TGCAGTGCTAGTCGGGTAGCGGGGGGCGCCGGCAGGAACATTCAGTACTTC
CSASRVAGGAGRNIQYF
>-|-|TRBV6-1|TRBJ2-1
TGTGCCAGCAGTGAATTTATTGAGCAGTTCTTC
CASSEFIEQFF
>-|TRBD2|TRBV4-1|TRBJ2-1
TGCGCCAGCAGCCAAGCCCGGGGGGCTGCTGGGACTAGCGCTCACAATGAGCAGTTCTTC
CASSQARGAAGTSAHNEQFF
>once|TRBD2|TRBV29-1|TRBJ2-1
TGCAGCGTTGCCCTTAGCGGGGGGGCCGATGAGCAGTTCTTC
CSVALSGGADEQFF
>-|-|TRBV5-4|TRBJ2-7
TGTGCCAGCAGCGGGGGGGCTCTCCCCTACGAGCAGTACTTC
CASSGGALPYEQYF
>-|-|TRBV20-1|TRBJ2-7
TGCAGTGCTACCTCTTCCGAGGAGCAGTACTTC
CSATSSEEQYF
>-|-|TRBV3-1/TRBV3-2|TRBJ2-5
TGTGCCAGCAGCCAACTTGGGGCGGAGACCCAGTACTTC
CASSQLGAETQYF
>-|-|TRBV9|TRBJ2-3
TGTGCCAGCAGCGTAGGAGACTTCACAGATACGCAGTATTTT
CASSVGDFTDTQYF
>-|TRBD1|TRBV19|TRBJ2-3
TGTGCCAGTAGTGGGCCCGGGACAGGGTTCGATACGCAGTATTTT
CASSGPGTGFDTQYF
>-|-|TRBV14|TRBJ2-7
TGTGCCAGCAGCCAAATACACAGCTCCTACGAGCAGTACTTC
CASSQIHSSYEQYF
>-|-|TRBV28|TRBJ1-2
TGTGCCAGCAGTTTGGGGCAGGCCCCCTCAGTGGTCTATGGCTACACCTTC
CASSLGQAPSVVYGYTF
>-|-|TRBV7-7|TRBJ2-2
TGTGCCAGCAGCCCCCAGACAGCTGCGAACACCGGGGAGCTGTTTTTT
CASSPQTAANTGELFF
>-|-|TRBV10-3|TRBJ2-3
TGTGCCATCAGTGAGTCGGCCTCCGGGGATACGCAGTATTTT
CAISESASGDTQYF
>-|TRBD2|TRBV6-6|TRBJ2-1
TGTGCCAGCACAACGGGACTAGTCAACAATGAGCAGTTCTTC
CASTTGLVNNEQFF
>-|-|TRBV19|TRBJ1-5
TGTGCCAGTAGTATCCCGGCAGGATATAGCAATCAGCCCCAGCATTTT
CASSIPAGYSNQPQHF
>-|TRBD1|TRBV18|TRBJ1-3
TGTGCCAGCTCACGCGACAGGGGGGAAAACACCATATATTTT
CASSRDRGENTIYF
>-|TRBD2|TRBV5-1|TRBJ2-7
TGCGCCAGCAGCTCAGCGGGGGGGCCGGGCGAGCAGTACTTC
CASSSAGGPGEQYF
>-|-|TRBV7-6|TRBJ1-1
TGTGCCAGCAGCTCCCCCCGATCGACGGGGAAGAACACTGAAGCTTTCTTT
CASSSPRSTGKNTEAFF
>-|TRBD1|TRBV6-5|TRBJ2-7
TGTGCCAGCGGCTCGGGACAGGGTAGAAACGAGCAGTACTTC
CASGSGQGRNEQYF